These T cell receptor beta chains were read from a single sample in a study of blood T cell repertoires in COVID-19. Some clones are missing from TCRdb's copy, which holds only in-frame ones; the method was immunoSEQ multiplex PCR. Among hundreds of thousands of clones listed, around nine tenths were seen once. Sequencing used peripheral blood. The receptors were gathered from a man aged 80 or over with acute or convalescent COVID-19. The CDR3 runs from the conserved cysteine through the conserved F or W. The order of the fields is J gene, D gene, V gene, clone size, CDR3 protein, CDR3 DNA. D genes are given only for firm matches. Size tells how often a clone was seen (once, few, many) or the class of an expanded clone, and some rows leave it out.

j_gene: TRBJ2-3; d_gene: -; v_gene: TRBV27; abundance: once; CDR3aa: CASTHPRGGTDTQYF; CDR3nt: TGTGCCAGCACCCACCCCAGGGGTGGGACAGATACGCAGTATTTT
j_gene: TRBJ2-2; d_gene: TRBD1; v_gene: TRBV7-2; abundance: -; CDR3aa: CASSLGGVGGDTGELFF; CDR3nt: TGTGCCAGCAGCTTAGGAGGGGTAGGGGGCGACACCGGGGAGCTGTTTTTT
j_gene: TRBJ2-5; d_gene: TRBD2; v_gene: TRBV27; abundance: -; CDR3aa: CASSLRGLASEETQYF; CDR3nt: TGTGCCAGCAGTTTAAGGGGACTAGCGTCCGAAGAGACCCAGTACTTC
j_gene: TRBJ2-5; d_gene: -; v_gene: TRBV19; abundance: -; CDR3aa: CASTSSLQETQYF; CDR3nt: TGTGCCAGCACTAGCTCCCTCCAAGAGACCCAGTACTTC
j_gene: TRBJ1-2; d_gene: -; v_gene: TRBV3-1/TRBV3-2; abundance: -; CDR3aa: CASSQVSRGSNYGYTF; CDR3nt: TGTGCCAGCAGCCAAGTCAGCCGCGGAAGTAACTATGGCTACACCTTC
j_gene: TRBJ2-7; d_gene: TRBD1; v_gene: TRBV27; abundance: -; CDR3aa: CASSPDRGRPGGQYF; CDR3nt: TGTGCCAGCAGCCCCGACAGGGGGCGGCCCGGTGGGCAGTACTTC
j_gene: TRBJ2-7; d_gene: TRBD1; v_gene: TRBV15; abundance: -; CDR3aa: CATSRFPRQGSYEQYF; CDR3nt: TGTGCCACCAGCAGATTCCCCCGACAGGGGTCTTACGAGCAGTACTTC
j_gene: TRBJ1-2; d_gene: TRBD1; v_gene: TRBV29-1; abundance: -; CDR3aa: CSVVEGQSSYTF; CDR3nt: TGCAGCGTTGTTGAGGGACAGAGTAGCTACACCTTC
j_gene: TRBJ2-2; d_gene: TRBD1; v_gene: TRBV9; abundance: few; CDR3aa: CASSGGQGFGGELFF; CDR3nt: TGTGCCAGCAGCGGGGGACAGGGTTTCGGCGGGGAGCTGTTTTTT
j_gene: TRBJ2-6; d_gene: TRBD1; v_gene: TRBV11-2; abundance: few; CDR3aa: CASSPGTAYSGANVLTF; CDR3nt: TGTGCCAGCAGCCCCGGGACAGCATACTCTGGGGCCAACGTCCTGACTTTC
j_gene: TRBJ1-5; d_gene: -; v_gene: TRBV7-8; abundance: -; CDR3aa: CASSLGGGGNQPQHF; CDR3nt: TGTGCCAGCAGCTTAGGGGGCGGGGGCAATCAGCCCCAGCATTTT
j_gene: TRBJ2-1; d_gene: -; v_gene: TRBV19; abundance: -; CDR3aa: CASSPPSLVEQFF; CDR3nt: TGTGCCAGTAGTCCCCCCTCATTAGTTGAGCAGTTCTTC
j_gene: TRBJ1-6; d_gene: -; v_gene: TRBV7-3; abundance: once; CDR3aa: CASSLGDTDSPLHF; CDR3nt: TGTGCCAGCAGCCTAGGGGACACTGATTCACCCCTCCACTTT
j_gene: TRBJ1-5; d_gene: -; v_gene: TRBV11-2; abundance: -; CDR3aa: CASSFDGRHQPQHF; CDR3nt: TGTGCCAGCAGCTTCGATGGGAGGCATCAGCCCCAGCATTTT
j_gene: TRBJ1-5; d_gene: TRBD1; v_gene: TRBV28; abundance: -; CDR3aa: CASSVRQGGNQPQHF; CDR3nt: TGTGCCAGCAGCGTCCGACAGGGTGGCAATCAGCCCCAGCATTTT
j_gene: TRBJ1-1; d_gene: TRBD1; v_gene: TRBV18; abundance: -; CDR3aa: CASSPTTGGGMNTEAFF; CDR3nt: TGTGCCAGCTCACCAACGACAGGGGGCGGGATGAACACTGAAGCTTTCTTT
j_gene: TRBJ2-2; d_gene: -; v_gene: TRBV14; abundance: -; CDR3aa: CASSQQTGPGELFF; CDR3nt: TGTGCCAGCAGCCAACAAACAGGGCCCGGGGAGCTGTTTTTT
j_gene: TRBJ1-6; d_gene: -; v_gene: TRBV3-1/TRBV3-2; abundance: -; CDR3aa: CASSQDRGPWPLHF; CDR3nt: TGTGCCAGCAGCCAAGACAGGGGACCCTGGCCCCTCCACTTT
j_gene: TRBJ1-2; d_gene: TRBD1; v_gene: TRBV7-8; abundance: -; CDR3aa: CASSVTGGGGYTF; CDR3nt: TGTGCCAGCAGCGTAACAGGGGGAGGGGGCTACACCTTC
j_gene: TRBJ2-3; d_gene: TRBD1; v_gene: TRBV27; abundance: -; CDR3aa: CASSSWPGTGHGDTQYF; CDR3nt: TGTGCCAGCAGTTCATGGCCCGGGACAGGGCACGGAGATACGCAGTATTTT
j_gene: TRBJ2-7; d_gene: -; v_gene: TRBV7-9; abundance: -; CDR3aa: CASSFSAYEQYF; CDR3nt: TGTGCCAGCAGCTTCAGCGCCTACGAGCAGTACTTC
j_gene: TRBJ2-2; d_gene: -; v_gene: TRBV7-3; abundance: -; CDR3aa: CASSPRTNTGELFF; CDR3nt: TGTGCCAGCAGCCCCCGGACAAACACCGGGGAGCTGTTTTTT
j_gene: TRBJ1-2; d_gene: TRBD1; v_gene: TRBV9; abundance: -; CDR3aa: CASSPRDSAYGYTF; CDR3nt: TGTGCCAGCAGCCCCAGGGACAGCGCCTATGGCTACACCTTC
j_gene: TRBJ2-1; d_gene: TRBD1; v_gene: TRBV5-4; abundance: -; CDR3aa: CASSRDRGWSEQFF; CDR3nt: TGTGCCAGCAGCAGGGACAGGGGATGGTCTGAGCAGTTCTTC
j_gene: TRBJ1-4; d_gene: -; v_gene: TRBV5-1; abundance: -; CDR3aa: CASSLGQFEQKLFF; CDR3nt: TGCGCCAGCAGCTTGGGACAGTTCGAGCAAAAACTGTTTTTT
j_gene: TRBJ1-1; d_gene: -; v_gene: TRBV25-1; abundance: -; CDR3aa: CASSDFTNTEAFF; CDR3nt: TGTGCCAGCAGTGATTTTACTAACACTGAAGCTTTCTTT
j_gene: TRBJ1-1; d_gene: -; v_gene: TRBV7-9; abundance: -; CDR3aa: CASRPDTYTEAFF; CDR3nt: TGTGCCAGCAGGCCGGACACCTACACTGAAGCTTTCTTT
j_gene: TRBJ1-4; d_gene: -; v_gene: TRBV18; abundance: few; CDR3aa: CASSPLQGEKLFF; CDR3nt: TGTGCCAGCTCACCCTTACAGGGTGAAAAACTGTTTTTT
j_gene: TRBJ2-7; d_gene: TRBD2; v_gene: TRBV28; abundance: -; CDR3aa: CASSLYPRGLAGGRGNEQYF; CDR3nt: TGTGCCAGCAGTTTGTATCCCCGGGGACTAGCGGGAGGTCGTGGGAACGAGCAGTACTTC